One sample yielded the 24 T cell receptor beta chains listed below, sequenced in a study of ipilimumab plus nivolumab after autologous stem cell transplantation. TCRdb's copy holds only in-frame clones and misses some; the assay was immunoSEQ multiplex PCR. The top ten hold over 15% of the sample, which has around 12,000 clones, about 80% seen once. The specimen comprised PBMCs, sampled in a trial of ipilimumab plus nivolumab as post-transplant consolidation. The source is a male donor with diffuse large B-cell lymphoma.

CDR3 in DNA: TGTGCCAGCAGCATCATACAGGGTCGAGACGAGCAGTACTTC. Amino acid sequence: CASSIIQGRDEQYF. This sequence joins TRBV11-3 and TRBJ2-7, with D possibly TRBD1 on 6 matching bases. V was shortened by 5 bases and J by 5 bases, with 16 bases between the two germline ends. CDR3 size: 14 residues. Germline values: CDR1 SGHNT, CDR2 YENEEA.

The CDR3 spells CASSLEGQETQYF. The CDR3 DNA follows: TGCGCCAGCAGCTTGGAGGGTCAAGAGACCCAGTACTTC. The rearrangement links TRBV5-1 to TRBJ2-5; D remains unclear. Germline values: CDR1 SGHRS, CDR2 YFSETQ. This CDR3 region has 13 residues. Trimming left V 0 bases short and J 2 bases short, with 5 bases between.

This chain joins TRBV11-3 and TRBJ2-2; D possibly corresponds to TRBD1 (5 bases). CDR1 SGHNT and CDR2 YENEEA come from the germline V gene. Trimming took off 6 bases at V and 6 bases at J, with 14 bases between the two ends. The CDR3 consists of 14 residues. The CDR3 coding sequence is TGTGCCAGCAGACTCCGCAGGGCACCCGGGGAGCTGTTTTTT. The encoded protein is CASRLRRAPGELFF. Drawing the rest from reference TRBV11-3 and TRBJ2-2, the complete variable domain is EAGVVQSPRYKIIEKKQPVAFWCNPISGHNTLYWYLQNLGQGPELLIRYENEEAVDDSQLPKDRFSAERLKGVDSTLKIQPAELGDSAVYLCASRLRRAPGELFFGEGSRLTVL.

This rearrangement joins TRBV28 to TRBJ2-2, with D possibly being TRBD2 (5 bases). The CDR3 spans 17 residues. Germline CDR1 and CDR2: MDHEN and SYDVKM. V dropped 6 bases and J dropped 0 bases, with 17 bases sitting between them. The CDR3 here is CASRITGRTANTGELFF. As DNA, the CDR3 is TGTGCCAGCAGAATTACTGGACGGACTGCGAACACCGGGGAGCTGTTTTTT.

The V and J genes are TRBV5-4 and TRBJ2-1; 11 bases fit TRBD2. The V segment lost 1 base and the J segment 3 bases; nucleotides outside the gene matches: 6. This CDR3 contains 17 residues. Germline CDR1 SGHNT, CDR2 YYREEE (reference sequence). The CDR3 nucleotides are TGTGCCAGCAGCTTGACGTCAGGGACTAGCGGCTACAATGAGCAGTTCTTC. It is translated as CASSLTSGTSGYNEQFF.

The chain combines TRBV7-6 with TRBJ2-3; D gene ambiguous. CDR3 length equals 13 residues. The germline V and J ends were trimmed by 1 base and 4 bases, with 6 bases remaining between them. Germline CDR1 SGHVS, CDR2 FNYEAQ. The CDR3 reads CASSLVGADTQYF. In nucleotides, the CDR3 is TGTGCCAGCAGCTTAGTTGGGGCAGATACGCAGTATTTT.

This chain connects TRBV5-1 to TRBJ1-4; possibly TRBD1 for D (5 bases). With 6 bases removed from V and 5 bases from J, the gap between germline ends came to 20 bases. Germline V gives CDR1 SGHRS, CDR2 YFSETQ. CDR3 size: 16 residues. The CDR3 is CASNLGEPDLNEKLFF. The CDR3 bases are TGCGCCAGCAACCTGGGGGAGCCGGACCTGAATGAAAAACTGTTTTTT.

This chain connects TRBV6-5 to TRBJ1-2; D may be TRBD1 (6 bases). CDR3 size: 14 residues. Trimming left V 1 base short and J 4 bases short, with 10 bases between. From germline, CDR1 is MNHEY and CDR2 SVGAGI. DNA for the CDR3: TGTGCCAGCAGTTACTTATCGGACAGCTATGGCTACACCTTC. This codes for CASSYLSDSYGYTF.

In DNA, the CDR3 is TGTGCCAGCAGCTCCGGACACCTTTCCACAGATACGCAGTATTTT. Amino acids: CASSSGHLSTDTQYF. This chain links TRBV7-6 with TRBJ2-3; maybe TRBD1 (5 bases). The CDR3 has 15 amino acids. V was trimmed by 4 bases and J by 2 bases, leaving 13 bases between them. Germline loops: CDR1 SGHVS, CDR2 FNYEAQ.

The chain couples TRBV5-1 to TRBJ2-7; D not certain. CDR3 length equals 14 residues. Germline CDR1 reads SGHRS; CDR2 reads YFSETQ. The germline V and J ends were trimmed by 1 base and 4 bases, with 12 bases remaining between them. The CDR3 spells CASSLFPVRYEQYF. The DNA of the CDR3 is TGCGCCAGCAGCTTGTTTCCGGTCCGGTACGAGCAGTACTTC.

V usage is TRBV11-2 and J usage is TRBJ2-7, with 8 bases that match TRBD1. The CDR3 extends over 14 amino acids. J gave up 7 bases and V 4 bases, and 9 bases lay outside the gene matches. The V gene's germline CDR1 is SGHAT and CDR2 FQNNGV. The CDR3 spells CASSSGGYSWEQYF. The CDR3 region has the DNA TGTGCCAGCAGCTCAGGGGGCTACTCCTGGGAGCAGTACTTC.

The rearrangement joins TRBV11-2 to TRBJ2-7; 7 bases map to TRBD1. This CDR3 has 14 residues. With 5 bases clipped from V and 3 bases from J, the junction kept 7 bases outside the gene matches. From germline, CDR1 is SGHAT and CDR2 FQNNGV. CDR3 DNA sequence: TGTGCCAGCAGCGTAGGACAGGCGTTCTACGAGCAGTACTTC. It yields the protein CASSVGQAFYEQYF.

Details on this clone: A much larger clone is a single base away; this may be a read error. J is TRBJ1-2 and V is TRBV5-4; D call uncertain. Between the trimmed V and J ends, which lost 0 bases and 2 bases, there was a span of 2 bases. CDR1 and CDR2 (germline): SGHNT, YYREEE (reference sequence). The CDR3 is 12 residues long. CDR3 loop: CASSLENYGYTF. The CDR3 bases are TGTGCCAGCAGCTTGGAGAACTATGGCTACACCTTC.

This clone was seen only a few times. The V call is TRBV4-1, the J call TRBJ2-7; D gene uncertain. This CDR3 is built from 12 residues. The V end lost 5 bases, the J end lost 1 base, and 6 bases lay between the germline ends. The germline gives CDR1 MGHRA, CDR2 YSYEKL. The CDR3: CASSSSSYEQYF. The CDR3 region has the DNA TGCGCCAGCAGCTCTAGTTCCTACGAGCAGTACTTC.

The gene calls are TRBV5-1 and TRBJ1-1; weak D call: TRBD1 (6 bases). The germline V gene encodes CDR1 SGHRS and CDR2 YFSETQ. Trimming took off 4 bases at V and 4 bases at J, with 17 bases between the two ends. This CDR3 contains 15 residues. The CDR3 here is CASSPRTGTSTEAFF. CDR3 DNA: TGCGCCAGCAGCCCGCGAACCGGGACAAGCACTGAAGCTTTCTTT.

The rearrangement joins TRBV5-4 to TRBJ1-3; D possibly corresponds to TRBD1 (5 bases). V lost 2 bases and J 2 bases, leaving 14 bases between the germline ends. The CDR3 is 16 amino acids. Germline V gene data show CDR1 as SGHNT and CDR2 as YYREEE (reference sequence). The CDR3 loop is CASSFTGRGAGNTIYF. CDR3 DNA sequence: TGTGCCAGCAGCTTTACCGGGAGGGGTGCTGGAAACACCATATATTTT.

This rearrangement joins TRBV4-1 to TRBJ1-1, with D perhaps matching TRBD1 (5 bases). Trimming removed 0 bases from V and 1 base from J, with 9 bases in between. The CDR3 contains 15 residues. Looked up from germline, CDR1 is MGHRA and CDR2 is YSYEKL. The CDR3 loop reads CASSQDRGGNTEAFF. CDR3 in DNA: TGCGCCAGCAGCCAAGATCGGGGGGGGAACACTGAAGCTTTCTTT.

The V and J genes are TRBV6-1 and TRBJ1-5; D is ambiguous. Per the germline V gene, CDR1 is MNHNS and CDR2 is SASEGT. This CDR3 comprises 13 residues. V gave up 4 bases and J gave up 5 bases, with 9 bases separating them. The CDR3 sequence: CASSARPDQPQHF. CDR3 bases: TGTGCCAGCAGTGCGAGACCCGATCAGCCCCAGCATTTT.

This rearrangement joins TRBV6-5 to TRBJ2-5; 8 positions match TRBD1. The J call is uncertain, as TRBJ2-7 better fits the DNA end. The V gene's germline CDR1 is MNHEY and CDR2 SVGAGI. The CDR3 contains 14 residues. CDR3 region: CASSYPGQGYEQYF. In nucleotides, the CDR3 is TGTGCCAGCAGTTATCCCGGACAGGGCTACGAGCAGTACTTC.

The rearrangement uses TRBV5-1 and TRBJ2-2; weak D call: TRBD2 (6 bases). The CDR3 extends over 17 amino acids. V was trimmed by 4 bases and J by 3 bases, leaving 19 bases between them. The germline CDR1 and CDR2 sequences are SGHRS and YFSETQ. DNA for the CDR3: TGCGCCAGCAGCGCGGGGACCTCGGTAGCGTACACCGGGGAGCTGTTTTTT. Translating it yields CASSAGTSVAYTGELFF.

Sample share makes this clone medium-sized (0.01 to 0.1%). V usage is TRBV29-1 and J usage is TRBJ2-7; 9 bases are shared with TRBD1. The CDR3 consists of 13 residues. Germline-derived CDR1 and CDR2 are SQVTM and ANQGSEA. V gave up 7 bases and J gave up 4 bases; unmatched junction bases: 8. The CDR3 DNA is TGCAGCGCAACTCCGGGACAGGGATACGAGCAGTACTTC. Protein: CSATPGQGYEQYF.

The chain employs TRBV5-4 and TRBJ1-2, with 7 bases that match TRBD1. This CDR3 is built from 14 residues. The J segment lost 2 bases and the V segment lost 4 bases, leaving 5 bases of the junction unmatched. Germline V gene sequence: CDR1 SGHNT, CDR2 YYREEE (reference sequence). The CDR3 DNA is TGTGCCAGCAGCCGACAGGGTACAAACTATGGCTACACCTTC. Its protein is CASSRQGTNYGYTF.

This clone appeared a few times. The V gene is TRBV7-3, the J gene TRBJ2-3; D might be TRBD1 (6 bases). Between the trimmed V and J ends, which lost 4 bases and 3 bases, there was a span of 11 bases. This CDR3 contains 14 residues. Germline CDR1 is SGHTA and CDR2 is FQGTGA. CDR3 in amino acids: CASSSNRATDTQYF. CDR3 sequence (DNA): TGTGCCAGCAGCTCTAACAGGGCAACAGATACGCAGTATTTT. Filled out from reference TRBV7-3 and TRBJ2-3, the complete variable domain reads GAGVSQTPSNKVTEKGKYVELRCDPISGHTALYWYRQSLGQGPEFLIYFQGTGAADDSGLPNDRFFAVRPEGSVSTLKIQRTERGDSAVYLCASSSNRATDTQYFGPGTRLTVL.

In DNA form, the CDR3 reads TGTGCCAGCAGCCCCGGACAGGGGGCAGTCTATGGCTACACCTTC. Its protein is CASSPGQGAVYGYTF. The J gene is TRBJ1-2, the V gene TRBV7-9; the match to TRBD1 covers 11 bases. The V gene's germline CDR1 is SEHNR and CDR2 FQNEAQ (reference sequence). This CDR3 comprises 15 residues. The trim removed 5 bases at V and 4 bases at J, leaving 6 bases unmatched. Full variable domain (remainder filled in from reference TRBV7-9 and TRBJ1-2): DTGVSQNPRHKITKRGQNVTFRCDPISEHNRLYWYRQTLGQGPEFLTYFQNEAQLEKSRLLSDRFSAERPKGSFSTLEIQRTEQGDSAMYLCASSPGQGAVYGYTFGSGTRLTVV.